Below, 5 T cell receptor beta chains from the same sample are listed, as sequenced in a study of cytomegalovirus exposure and HLA in healthy donors. PCR employed 60 Vbeta and 13 Jbeta primers. Some clones are missing from TCRdb's copy, which holds only in-frame ones; the method was immunoSEQ multiplex PCR. The sample carries more than 50,000 clones, over 60% recorded once. Material for sequencing was PBMCs. The source is a man aged 45-60 years in good health and CMV-seropositive.

The V call is TRBV25-1, the J call TRBJ2-5; 7 bases match TRBD1. V gave up 6 bases and J gave up 5 bases; unmatched junction bases: 9. The CDR3 sequence is 14 residues long. CDR1 and CDR2 (germline): MGHDK, SYGVNS. CDR3 sequence: CASRKGGDWETQYF. CDR3 nucleotides: TGTGCCAGCAGGAAAGGGGGCGATTGGGAGACCCAGTACTTC.

This chain links TRBV4-1 with TRBJ1-6; the match to TRBD1 covers 8 bases. This CDR3 is 16 amino acids long. J was trimmed by 10 bases and V by 2 bases; bases with no gene match: 10. Germline-derived CDR1 and CDR2 are MGHRA and YSYEKL. CDR3: CASSQTPFRGPSPLHF. Written as DNA, the CDR3 is TGCGCCAGCAGCCAAACCCCCTTCAGGGGGCCATCACCCCTCCACTTT.

J is TRBJ1-3 and V is TRBV11-2; 7 bases are shared with TRBD1. With 4 bases clipped from V and 2 bases from J, the junction kept 5 bases outside the gene matches. The CDR3 has 15 residues. Germline V gives CDR1 SGHAT, CDR2 FQNNGV. CDR3 residues: CASSSGTVPGNTIYF. The DNA for the CDR3 is TGTGCCAGCAGCTCGGGGACAGTCCCTGGAAACACCATATATTTT.

The V and J genes are TRBV30 and TRBJ2-5, with 9 bases that match TRBD2. The DNA end is a closer match to TRBJ2-7, so the J assignment may be wrong. The CDR3 runs 13 residues. Germline CDR1 GTSNPN, CDR2 SVGIG (reference sequence). The CDR3 DNA reads as TGTGCCTGGAGTCCCCGGCGGGAGGGCGAGCAGTACTTC. Protein product: CAWSPRREGEQYF.

The chain uses TRBV28 and TRBJ2-3, with TRBD2 matching over 11 bases. J was trimmed by 2 bases and V by 6 bases; bases with no gene match: 7. The germline gives CDR1 MDHEN, CDR2 SYDVKM. This CDR3 region has 16 residues. The CDR3 here is CASSSGTSGLTDTQYF. The DNA of the CDR3 is TGTGCCAGCAGCTCCGGGACTAGCGGCCTCACAGATACGCAGTATTTT. Full variable domain (rest looked up from reference TRBV28 and TRBJ2-3): DVKVTQSSRYLVKRTGEKVFLECVQDMDHENMFWYRQDPGLGLRLIYFSYDVKMKEKGDIPEGYSVSREKKERFSLILESASTNQTSMYLCASSSGTSGLTDTQYFGPGTRLTVL.